This T cell receptor (beta chain) was documented in a study of T cells in Graves' hyperthyroidism and ophthalmopathy. This clonotype was picked up one time. The study excluded patients with uncontrolled infection, other autoimmune disease, pregnancy or lactation. Clinical symptoms, serum thyroxine and TRAb, thyroid ultrasound and orbital computed tomography were used for the diagnoses. What was amplified from RNA transcripts were TCR beta CDR3 regions. A first-round RT-PCR of the TCR CDR3 used the HTBI primer set. Each CDR3 protein is one row after TCRdb ran MiXCR on the multiplex PCR reads. Of approximately 560,000 distinct CDR3 sequences listed, roughly 46% are singletons. Sequenced: peripheral blood or thyroid tissue (not recorded which). The receptor's source is a woman under 30 with Graves' hyperthyroidism.

The CDR3 bases are TGTGCTAGAGGGGGCCCCGGGGCCAACGTCCTGACTTTC. It is translated as CARGGPGANVLTF. V is TRBV19 and J is TRBJ2-6, with 7 bases lining up with TRBD1. CDR1 is LNHDA, CDR2 SQIVND, per germline (reference sequence). There are 13 residues in the CDR3.